What follows are 10 T cell receptor beta chains derived from one specimen sequenced in a study of T cell changes during pregnancy in multiple sclerosis. The method was immunoSEQ multiplex PCR; TCRdb's version includes in-frame clones alone and lacks a portion of them. The sample has approximately 94,000 clones; about 90% are singletons. The material sequenced was peripheral blood, taken after pregnancy. These receptors all come from a female donor with multiple sclerosis, enrolled in a pregnancy study.

This rearrangement joins TRBV9 to TRBJ1-2; D ambiguous. The CDR3 loop spans 11 amino acids. In germline, CDR1 is SGDLS, CDR2 YYNGEE. Between the trimmed V and J ends, which lost 8 bases and 5 bases, there was a span of 10 bases. In DNA form, the CDR3 reads TGTGCCAGTCTGAGTTCTTATGGCTACACCTTC. Translation gives CASLSSYGYTF.

The rearrangement joins TRBV4-1 to TRBJ2-7; 14 nucleotides line up with TRBD2. This CDR3 is built from 19 residues. After removal of 3 bases from V and 1 base from J, the junction contained 11 bases not matched to a gene. Germline-derived CDR1 and CDR2 are MGHRA and YSYEKL. This CDR3 is CASSQVGLAGGKLSYEQYF. In DNA, the CDR3 is TGCGCCAGCAGCCAGGTCGGACTAGCGGGAGGCAAATTGTCCTACGAGCAGTACTTC.

This chain links TRBV15 with TRBJ1-5; 10 bases line up with TRBD1. Germline assignment: CDR1 LNHNV and CDR2 YYDKDF (reference sequence). V lost 5 bases to trimming and J lost 6 bases; unmatched junction nucleotides: 4. The CDR3 consists of 14 residues. The CDR3 is CATSRGTGAQPQHF. In DNA, the CDR3 is TGTGCCACCAGCCGAGGGACAGGGGCTCAGCCCCAGCATTTT. The full variable domain, rest sourced from reference TRBV15 and TRBJ1-5, is DAMVIQNPRYQVTQFGKPVTLSCSQTLNHNVMYWYQQKSSQAPKLLFHYYDKDFNNEADTPDNFQSRRPNTSFCFLDIRSPGLGDTAMYLCATSRGTGAQPQHFGDGTRLSIL.

The chain joins TRBV7-6 to TRBJ2-7; possibly TRBD2 for D (5 bases). CDR3 size: 13 residues. V was shortened by 5 bases and J by 2 bases, with 10 bases between the two germline ends. In germline, CDR1 is SGHVS, CDR2 FNYEAQ. CDR3 sequence reads: CASSVGETYEQYF. CDR3 sequence (DNA): TGTGCCAGCAGCGTTGGGGAGACCTACGAGCAGTACTTC.

This clone was counted once. V is TRBV4-1 and J is TRBJ2-5; D not resolved. Looked up from germline, CDR1 is MGHRA and CDR2 is YSYEKL. Trimming stripped 2 bases from V and 2 bases from J, with 3 bases between. The CDR3 has 12 amino acids. This CDR3 reads CASSQIQETQYF. The DNA for the CDR3 is TGCGCCAGCAGCCAAATACAAGAGACCCAGTACTTC.

The chain joins TRBV27 to TRBJ2-6, with D hard to call. Between the trimmed V and J ends, which lost 4 bases and 0 bases, there was a span of 7 bases. This CDR3 has 15 residues. Germline loops: CDR1 MNHEY, CDR2 SMNVEV (reference sequence). The CDR3 DNA reads as TGTGCCAGCAGTTCCCCCTCCTCTGGGGCCAACGTCCTGACTTTC. Protein product: CASSSPSSGANVLTF.

The rearrangement uses TRBV27 and TRBJ2-7, with D possibly being TRBD2 (6 bases). The CDR3 sequence is 15 residues long. The V end was cut by 3 bases, the J end by 2 bases, with 14 bases between. Germline V gene sequence: CDR1 MNHEY, CDR2 SMNVEV (reference sequence). The CDR3 spells CASSFSAGSAYEQYF. The CDR3 DNA sequence: TGTGCCAGCAGTTTCTCCGCGGGATCTGCCTACGAGCAGTACTTC.

The genes are TRBV6-6 and TRBJ1-2; 8 bases agree with TRBD1. V was clipped by 7 bases and J by 7 bases; unmatched bases: 11. The CDR3 totals 14 residues. Germline V gene sequence: CDR1 MNHNY, CDR2 SVGAGI (reference sequence). CDR3 residues: CASTNGQGAGGYTF. For the CDR3, the DNA is TGTGCCAGCACCAACGGGCAGGGGGCAGGTGGCTACACCTTC.

This chain connects TRBV11-3 to TRBJ1-1; 8 nucleotides agree with TRBD1. The J segment lost 6 bases and the V segment lost 4 bases, leaving 13 bases of the junction unmatched. The germline CDR1 and CDR2 sequences are SGHNT and YENEEA. The CDR3 length is 16 residues. CDR3: CASSSRTGLSYAEAFF. Here the CDR3 DNA reads TGTGCCAGCAGCTCACGGACAGGGTTAAGTTACGCTGAAGCTTTCTTT.

This clone appeared once. CDR3 bases: TGCGCCAGCAGCTCCTCTGAGCCCATCTCCTACGAGCAGTACTTC. This gives the protein CASSSSEPISYEQYF. The chain has TRBV5-1 and TRBJ2-7; D ambiguous. The germline V gene has CDR1 SGHRS and CDR2 YFSETQ. V was pared by 3 bases and J by 0 bases, with 13 bases between. This CDR3 region has 15 residues.